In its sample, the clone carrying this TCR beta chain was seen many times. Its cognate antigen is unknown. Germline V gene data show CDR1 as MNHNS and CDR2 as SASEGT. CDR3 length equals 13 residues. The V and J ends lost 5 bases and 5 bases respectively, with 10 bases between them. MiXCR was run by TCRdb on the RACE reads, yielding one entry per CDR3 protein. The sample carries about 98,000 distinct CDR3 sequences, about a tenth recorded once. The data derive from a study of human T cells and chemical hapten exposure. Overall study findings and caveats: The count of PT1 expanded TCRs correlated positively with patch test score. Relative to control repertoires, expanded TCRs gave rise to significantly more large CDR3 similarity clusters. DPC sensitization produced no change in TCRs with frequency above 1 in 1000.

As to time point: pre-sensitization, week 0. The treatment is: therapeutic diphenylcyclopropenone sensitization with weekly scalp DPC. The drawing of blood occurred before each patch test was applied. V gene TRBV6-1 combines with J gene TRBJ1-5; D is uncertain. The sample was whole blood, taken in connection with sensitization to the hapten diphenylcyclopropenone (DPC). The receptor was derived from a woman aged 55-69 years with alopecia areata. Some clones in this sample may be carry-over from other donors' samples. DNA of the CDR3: TGTGCCAGCAGTCAGGATGTGGATCAGCCCCAGCATTTT. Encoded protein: CASSQDVDQPQHF.